This T cell receptor beta chain was documented in a study of OX40 agonist ivuxolimab in advanced cancers. Study summary: Partial responses were achieved by three patients, one with hepatocellular carcinoma and two with cutaneous melanoma.

V was cut by 3 bases and J by 3 bases, with 10 bases left in between. Germline V gene lookup returns CDR1 SGHNT and CDR2 YYREEE (reference sequence). This CDR3 has 13 amino acids. Generated by immunoSEQ multiplex PCR, the TCRdb table keeps only in-frame clones and is missing some. The table includes around 32,000 clones, roughly nine tenths detected once. Study results and limitations: Averaged across samples, CD8+ T cells carried more expanded clones than CD4+ did. CD4+ and CD8+ blood T cells expanded clonally by week 6 at 0.1 to 3.0 mg/kg.

In the case of this clone: Its antigen is unidentified.

Sequencing was performed on CD4+ or CD8+ T cells sorted from blood, taken in a trial of the OX40 agonist ivuxolimab. The chain couples TRBV5-4 to TRBJ2-7, with a possible D match to TRBD1 (5 bases). The clonotype comes from an adult with an advanced solid tumor such as melanoma, head and neck, liver or kidney cancer. The CDR3 here is CASSSERGYEQYF. CDR3 in DNA: TGTGCCAGCAGCTCGGAAAGGGGCTACGAGCAGTACTTC.